Following are 3 T cell receptor beta chains from one sample sequenced in a study of T cells after yellow fever vaccination. In TCRdb, the 5' RACE reads were re-called with MiXCR into one record per CDR3 protein. The sample lists under 500,000 distinct CDR3 sequences, 18% occurring once. Sequencing was performed on PBMCs, taken before the yellow fever booster vaccination. The receptors were gathered from a man aged 18 to 30 who received the YFV17D yellow fever vaccine.

V is TRBV7-3 and J is TRBJ1-2; 7 positions agree with TRBD1. CDR3 size: 16 residues. Germline assignment: CDR1 SGHTA and CDR2 FQGTGA. Trimming took 0 bases from V and 7 from J; bases not matched to a gene: 11. The CDR3 sequence is CASSLTGGGERSGYTF. The CDR3 nucleotides read TGTGCCAGCAGCTTAACAGGGGGCGGGGAACGCTCTGGCTACACCTTC.

This clonotype was seen ten or more times. V and J are TRBV12-3 or TRBV12-4 and TRBJ2-2; D is uncertain. CDR3 length: 11 amino acids. Trimming shortened V by 6 bases and J by 5 bases, and 4 bases separated the two germline ends. In DNA, the CDR3 is TGTGCCAGCAGGCAGACCGGGGAGCTGTTTTTT. This encodes CASRQTGELFF.

The chain joins TRBV9 to TRBJ1-2; D not resolved. The germline V gene has CDR1 SGDLS and CDR2 YYNGEE. Trimming left V 0 bases short and J 4 bases short, with 16 bases between. CDR3 length: 16 amino acids. The CDR3 coding sequence is TGTGCCAGCAGCGTAGTATCCGCCACTCCCCCCTATGGCTACACCTTC. As protein: CASSVVSATPPYGYTF. The whole variable domain, filled in from reference TRBV9 and TRBJ1-2, reads DSGVTQTPKHLITATGQRVTLRCSPRSGDLSVYWYQQSLDQGLQFLIQYYNGEERAKGNILERFSAQQFPDLHSELNLSSLELGDSALYFCASSVVSATPPYGYTFGSGTRLTVV.